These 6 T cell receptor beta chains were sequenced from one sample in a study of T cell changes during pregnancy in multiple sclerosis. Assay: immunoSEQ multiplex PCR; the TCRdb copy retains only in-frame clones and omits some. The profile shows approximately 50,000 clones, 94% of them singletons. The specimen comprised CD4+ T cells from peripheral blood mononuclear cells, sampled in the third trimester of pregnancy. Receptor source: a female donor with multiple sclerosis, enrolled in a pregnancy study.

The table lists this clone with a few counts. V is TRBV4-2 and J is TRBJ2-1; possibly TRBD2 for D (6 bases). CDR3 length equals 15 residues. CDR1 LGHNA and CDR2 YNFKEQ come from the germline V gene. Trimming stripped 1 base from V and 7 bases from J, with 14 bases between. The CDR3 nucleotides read TGTGCCAGCAGCCAAGTAGGGACTTCGGGGAATGAGCAGTTCTTC. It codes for CASSQVGTSGNEQFF.

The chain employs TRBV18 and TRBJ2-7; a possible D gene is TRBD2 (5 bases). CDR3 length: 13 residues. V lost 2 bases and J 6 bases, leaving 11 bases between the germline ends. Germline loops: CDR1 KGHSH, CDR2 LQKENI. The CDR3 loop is CASSPTGKAEQYF. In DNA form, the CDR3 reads TGTGCCAGCTCACCAACCGGGAAGGCCGAGCAGTACTTC. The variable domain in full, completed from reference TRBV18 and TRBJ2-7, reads NAGVMQNPRHLVRRRGQEARLRCSPMKGHSHVYWYRQLPEEGLKFMVYLQKENIIDESGMPKERFSAEFPKEGPSILRIQQVVRGDSAAYFCASSPTGKAEQYFGPGTRLTVT.

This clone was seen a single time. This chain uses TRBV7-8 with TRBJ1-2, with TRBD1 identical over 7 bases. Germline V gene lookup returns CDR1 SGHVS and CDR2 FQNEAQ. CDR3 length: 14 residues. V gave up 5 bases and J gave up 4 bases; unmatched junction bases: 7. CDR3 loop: CASSPRQGRYGYTF. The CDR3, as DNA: TGTGCCAGCAGCCCCCGACAGGGCCGCTATGGCTACACCTTC.

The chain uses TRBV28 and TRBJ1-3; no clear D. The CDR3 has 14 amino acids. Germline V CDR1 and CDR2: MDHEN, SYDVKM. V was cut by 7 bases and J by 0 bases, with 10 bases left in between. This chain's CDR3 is CASTPRLSGNTIYF. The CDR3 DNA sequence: TGTGCCAGCACACCCAGACTCTCTGGAAACACCATATATTTT.

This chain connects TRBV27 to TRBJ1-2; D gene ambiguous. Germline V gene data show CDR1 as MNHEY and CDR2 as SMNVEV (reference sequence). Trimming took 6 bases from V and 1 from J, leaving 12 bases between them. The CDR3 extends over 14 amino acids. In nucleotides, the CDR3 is TGTGCCAGCAGCCCCCAGGCAATTAACTATGGCTACACCTTC. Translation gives CASSPQAINYGYTF.

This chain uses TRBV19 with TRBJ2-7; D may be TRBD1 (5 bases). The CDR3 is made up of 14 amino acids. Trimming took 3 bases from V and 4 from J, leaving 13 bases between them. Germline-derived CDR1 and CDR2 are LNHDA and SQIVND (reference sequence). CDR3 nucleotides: TGTGCCAGTAGTATCCGACAGCGACCGTACGAGCAGTACTTC. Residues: CASSIRQRPYEQYF.